The rows below give T cell receptor beta chains drawn from one sample of a study of Tregs in tolerant kidney transplant recipients. Only in-frame clones appear in the TCRdb table, and some are missing; sequencing was by immunoSEQ multiplex PCR. The sample contains fewer than 20,000 clones, 80% to 90% of which appear only once. Material for sequencing was Tregs from blood. The source of these receptors is a human donor in good health. The CDR3 runs from the conserved cysteine through the conserved F or W. The D gene is left open where the match is weak. Clone size is stated in some rows and not others, as once, few, many or a class when expanded.

v_gene,j_gene,d_gene,abundance,CDR3nt,CDR3aa
TRBV4-3,TRBJ2-3,TRBD2,NA,TGCGCCAGCAGCACCAGACTAGCTGATACGCAGTATTTT,CASSTRLADTQYF
TRBV6-5,TRBJ2-2,NA,NA,TGTGCCAGCAGTTACTTCAGGGGGGCGCGCACCGGGGAGCTGTTTTTT,CASSYFRGARTGELFF
TRBV7-6,TRBJ2-7,TRBD1,NA,TGTGCCAGCAGCTTAGGGGGACAGGGAGGGGGCCTGACCTACGAGCAGTACTTC,CASSLGGQGGGLTYEQYF
TRBV19,TRBJ1-1,NA,NA,TGTGCCAGTAACAGGGCTGGGAACACTGAAGCTTTCTTT,CASNRAGNTEAFF
TRBV9,TRBJ2-2,NA,NA,TGTGCCAGCAGCGTAGTCATCCAGGGGAAGCCCCACCGGGGAGCTGTTTTT,CASSVVIQGKPHRGAVF
TRBV6-5,TRBJ1-2,NA,NA,TGTGCCAGCAGTTACTCGTGGAGCGGGGAGAGTGGCTACACCTTC,CASSYSWSGESGYTF
TRBV14,TRBJ2-1,TRBD1,NA,TGTGCCAGCAGCCCCAGGGGGTATAGGCAGTTCTTC,CASSPRGYRQFF
TRBV10-3,TRBJ2-1,NA,NA,TGTGCCGCCGGGGGGCTTGAGCAGTTCTTC,CAAGGLEQFF
TRBV5-1,TRBJ2-7,NA,NA,TGCGCCAGCAGCCCCAGGGACCCCTACGAGCAGTACTTC,CASSPRDPYEQYF
TRBV7-2,TRBJ1-6,NA,NA,TGTGCCAGCAGCTTGACGGAGACAACCCTCCACTTT,CASSLTETTLHF
TRBV10-2,TRBJ1-5,NA,NA,TGCGCCAGCAGTGAGTCACGACAGGCACTGCAGCCCCAGCATTTT,CASSESRQALQPQHF
TRBV30,TRBJ1-1,NA,NA,TGTGCCTGGAGTTCTCCCCCGACGAGAGGGAACACTGAAGCTTTCTTT,CAWSSPPTRGNTEAFF
TRBV5-1,TRBJ2-5,NA,NA,TGCGCCAGCAGCTTTACGGGTATCGAGACCCAGTACTTC,CASSFTGIETQYF
TRBV9,TRBJ2-3,NA,NA,TGTGCCAGCAGCGTAGGGGAACTCCTAAACACAGATACGCAGTATTTT,CASSVGELLNTDTQYF
TRBV4-1,TRBJ2-3,NA,NA,TGCGCCAGCAGCCAAGGGCCCGGTCGGTATACGCAGTATTTT,CASSQGPGRYTQYF
TRBV6-6,TRBJ2-5,TRBD1,NA,TGTGCCAGCAGTTATCTACAGGGGGAGACCCAGTACTTC,CASSYLQGETQYF
TRBV14,TRBJ2-5,NA,NA,TGTGCCAGCAGCCAGTTTGAGACCCAGTACTTC,CASSQFETQYF
TRBV2,TRBJ1-2,NA,NA,TGTGCCAGCAGTACTAACTATGGCTACACCTTC,CASSTNYGYTF
TRBV5-1,TRBJ2-5,TRBD2,NA,TGCGCCAGCAGCTTGATACCGGGGGGCCAAGAGACCCAGTACTTC,CASSLIPGGQETQYF
TRBV7-3,TRBJ2-3,TRBD2,NA,TGTGCCAGCAGTCGCCGAGGGCTAGCGGGAGGCTCCACAGATACGCAGTATTTT,CASSRRGLAGGSTDTQYF
TRBV7-8,TRBJ2-1,TRBD1,NA,TGTGCCAGCAGCACACGGGACAGCCGAAAAGAACTGTTCTTC,CASSTRDSRKELFF
TRBV6-1,TRBJ2-7,TRBD2,NA,TGTGCCAGCAAGGCGGGAGGGTCCTACGAGCAGTACTTC,CASKAGGSYEQYF
TRBV6-1,TRBJ2-7,TRBD2,NA,TGTGCCAGCGGGATAGCGGGCTTCTACGAGCAGTACTTC,CASGIAGFYEQYF
TRBV4-2,TRBJ1-3,NA,NA,TGTGCCAGCAGCCAAGATCTTGTAGGGGCCAACTCTGGAAACACCATATATTTT,CASSQDLVGANSGNTIYF
TRBV9,TRBJ2-2,NA,NA,TGTGCCAGCAGCGTAGATCACGGGGAGCTGTTTTTT,CASSVDHGELFF
TRBV5-1,TRBJ2-2,TRBD1,NA,TGCGCCACTCGACAGGGAGAAGGCACCGGGGAGCTGTTTTTT,CATRQGEGTGELFF
TRBV7-3,TRBJ2-1,NA,NA,TGTGCCAGCAGCCCCCAGGATGAGCAGTTCTTC,CASSPQDEQFF
TRBV5-1,TRBJ2-1,TRBD1,NA,TGCGCCAGCAGCTTAGGACAGGGGGCGATCTATGAGCAGTTCTTC,CASSLGQGAIYEQFF
TRBV6-5,TRBJ1-1,NA,few,TGTGCCAGCAGTTTCATTGGGGAAGCTTTCTTT,CASSFIGEAFF
TRBV18,TRBJ1-5,TRBD1,NA,TGTGCCAGCTCACCACCAGGTTCAGGGGGACGGAATCAGCCCCAGCATTTT,CASSPPGSGGRNQPQHF
TRBV30,TRBJ2-2,TRBD1,once,TGTGCCTGGAGGCGTAGGACAGGGGGCTTGAACACCGGGGAGCTGTTTTTT,CAWRRRTGGLNTGELFF
TRBV6-6,TRBJ1-4,NA,NA,TGTGCCAGCAGTTACTCGCGTGACTTTAATGAAAAACTGTTTTTT,CASSYSRDFNEKLFF
TRBV7-1,TRBJ2-3,NA,NA,TGTGCCAGCAGCTTAGGGGACTTCACAGATACGCAGTATTTT,CASSLGDFTDTQYF
TRBV4-2,TRBJ2-7,NA,NA,TGTGCCAGCAGCCAAGTGCGAGGGCCTGATTCCTACGAGCAGTACTTC,CASSQVRGPDSYEQYF
TRBV15,TRBJ1-2,NA,NA,TGTGCCACCAGCAGGGGGGTAACCTATGGCTACACCTTC,CATSRGVTYGYTF
TRBV19,TRBJ1-1,NA,NA,TGTGCCAGTAGTGCTGTATGGCCGGACACTGAAGCTTTCTTT,CASSAVWPDTEAFF
TRBV11-2,TRBJ2-3,NA,NA,TGTGCCAGCAGCTTAACGACCTCCCCAGATACGCAGTATTTT,CASSLTTSPDTQYF
TRBV4-1,TRBJ1-2,TRBD1,once,TGCGCCAGCAGCCCTGGAAGGGGGCGCACGGAAAACTATGGCTACACCTTC,CASSPGRGRTENYGYTF
TRBV5-5,TRBJ2-5,NA,NA,TGTGCCAGCAGCTTCGTGACGCCTCAAGAGACCCAGTACTTC,CASSFVTPQETQYF
TRBV9,TRBJ2-3,TRBD1,NA,TGTGCCAGCAGCCTGGGACAGCGTAGCACAGATACGCAGTATTTT,CASSLGQRSTDTQYF
TRBV19,TRBJ1-3,NA,NA,TGTGCCAGTAGCATAACAGACTCTGGAAACACCATATATTTT,CASSITDSGNTIYF
TRBV13,TRBJ2-3,NA,once,TGTGCCAGCAGCGCCAGAGGCACAGATACGCAGTATTTT,CASSARGTDTQYF
TRBV4-1,TRBJ1-2,TRBD1,NA,TGCGCCAGCAGTCAGGGGGCTTGGGGTGGCTACACCTTC,CASSQGAWGGYTF
TRBV27,TRBJ1-1,TRBD1,few,TGTGCCAGCAGTTTATTGGCAGGGGGGAACACTGAAGCTTTCTTT,CASSLLAGGNTEAFF
TRBV4-2,TRBJ2-3,NA,NA,TGTGCCAGCAGCCAAGATAGGGTGCGCCTCCTTAGCACAGATACGCAGTATTTT,CASSQDRVRLLSTDTQYF
TRBV4-3,TRBJ2-1,TRBD2,NA,TGCGCCAGCAGCCAAGCCCTGACTAGCGGGGGCTTATCAACCATCAATGAGCAGTTCTTC,CASSQALTSGGLSTINEQFF